A selection of T cell receptor beta chains follows, all from one sample in a study of blood T cell repertoires in COVID-19. Measured with immunoSEQ multiplex PCR; TCRdb has only the in-frame clones, and not every one. The table shows 130,000 or so clones, with roughly 91% occurring only once. Material: peripheral blood. The source of these receptors is a man aged 50 to 59 with active or convalescent COVID-19. The CDR3 runs from the conserved cysteine through the conserved F or W. A D gene is named only where the DNA matches it firmly. Clone size is stated in some rows and not others, as once, few, many or a class when expanded.

once	.	TRBV29-1	TRBJ2-6	14	TGCAGCGTTAGTCAGTTCTCTGGGGCCAACGTCCTGACTTTC	CSVSQFSGANVLTF
.	TRBD2	TRBV18	TRBJ2-5	15	TGTGCCAGCTCACCACCCGCTAGCGGGGTGGAGACCCAGTACTTC	CASSPPASGVETQYF
.	TRBD2	TRBV7-2	TRBJ2-1	15	TGTGCCAGCAGCTTCCACGGCTCGGGGGGGCTTGAGCAGTTCTTC	CASSFHGSGGLEQFF
once	.	TRBV30	TRBJ1-3	14	TGTGCCTGGAGCGCCGGGGGGGCTAGAAACACCATATATTTT	CAWSAGGARNTIYF
.	.	TRBV5-5	TRBJ1-5	15	TGTGCCAGCAGCTTGCGGTACGGGAGCAATCAGCCCCAGCATTTT	CASSLRYGSNQPQHF
.	TRBD2	TRBV6-5	TRBJ2-7	14	TGTGCCAGCAGAGCGGGACTTTACACCTACGAGCAGTACTTC	CASRAGLYTYEQYF
.	TRBD1	TRBV4-1	TRBJ1-5	15	TGCGCCAGCAGCCAACCGGGACAGGGCAATCAGCCCCAGCATTTT	CASSQPGQGNQPQHF
.	TRBD1	TRBV2	TRBJ1-1	17	TGTGCCAGCAGCGGACGGACAGGGGGCACGATGAACACTGAAGCTTTCTTT	CASSGRTGGTMNTEAFF
.	.	TRBV28	TRBJ1-6	13	TGTGCCAGCAGTTTGCTAGAGGGAGACTCCCTCCACTTT	CASSLLEGDSLHF
.	TRBD1	TRBV29-1	TRBJ1-5	15	TGCAGCGCCGCCGACGGACAGGGGTTTAATCAGCCCCAGCATTTT	CSAADGQGFNQPQHF
once	.	TRBV30	TRBJ1-4	13	TGTGCCTGGAGTTATGTCCCAGGTGAAAAACTGTTTTTT	CAWSYVPGEKLFF
.	.	TRBV6-1	TRBJ2-7	14	TGTGCCAGCAGTGACAGGGGAGATATTTACGAGCAGTACTTC	CASSDRGDIYEQYF
.	TRBD1	TRBV7-2	TRBJ1-2	13	TGTGCCAGCAGCTCGGACAGGACCTATGGCTACACCTTC	CASSSDRTYGYTF
.	.	TRBV10-3	TRBJ1-1	14	TGTGCCATCAGTTCCGACAGCTTGAACACTGAAGCTTTCTTT	CAISSDSLNTEAFF
.	TRBD2	TRBV10-2	TRBJ2-1	15	TGCGCCAGCAGTGAGCTAGCGGGAGGGCCGTTTGAGCAGTTCTTC	CASSELAGGPFEQFF
.	.	TRBV11-2	TRBJ2-2	13	TGTGCCAGCAGCTTGCGACTAGCCGGGGAGCTGTTTTTT	CASSLRLAGELFF
few	.	TRBV30	TRBJ2-5	14	TGTGCCTGGAGTGACGTACTCCGAAAAGAGACCCAGTACTTC	CAWSDVLRKETQYF
.	.	TRBV28	TRBJ1-3	16	TGTGCCAGCAGTTCTCCGGGACATTCTTCCGGAAACACCATATATTTT	CASSSPGHSSGNTIYF
once	.	TRBV19	TRBJ2-3	14	TGTGCCAGTAGTATAGGGACTAACTCAGATACGCAGTATTTT	CASSIGTNSDTQYF
many	TRBD1	TRBV6-5	TRBJ2-2	14	TGTGCCGGGTTGCGGACAGGGGACACCGGGGAGCTGTTTTTT	CAGLRTGDTGELFF
.	TRBD1	TRBV7-9	TRBJ2-7	14	TGTGCCAGCAGCTTAGGGACAGGGTCGTACGAGCAGTACTTC	CASSLGTGSYEQYF
once	TRBD2	TRBV27	TRBJ2-3	16	TGTGCCAGCAGTTTCGGAGCGGGAGAGTACACAGATACGCAGTATTTT	CASSFGAGEYTDTQYF
.	TRBD2	TRBV10-2	TRBJ2-7	14	TGCGCCAGCAGTGAGTCCTCTAGCGGGAGGGAGCAGTACTTC	CASSESSSGREQYF
.	TRBD1	TRBV7-2	TRBJ2-2	15	TGTGCCAGCAGCTCTCTTCAGGGGGAGACCGGGGAGCTGTTTTTT	CASSSLQGETGELFF
.	.	TRBV5-4	TRBJ2-2	16	TGTGCCAGCAGCTTTGCGCTAATCGCGAACACCGGGGAGCTGTTTTTT	CASSFALIANTGELFF
.	TRBD1	TRBV24-1	TRBJ1-5	16	TGTGCCACCAGTGACTCCGGGACAGTCGGCAATCAGCCCCAGCATTTT	CATSDSGTVGNQPQHF
.	.	TRBV6-5	TRBJ1-2	12	TGTGCCAGCAATAGAGCGGCAGATGGCTACACCTTC	CASNRAADGYTF
.	.	TRBV11-2	TRBJ1-4	15	TGTGCCAGCAGCTTAGCCTTAGGGGCAAATGAAAAACTGTTTTTT	CASSLALGANEKLFF
.	TRBD1	TRBV19	TRBJ1-1	17	TGTGCCACCACCCGATGGGGACAGGGAATCTCGGACACTGAAGCTTTCTTT	CATTRWGQGISDTEAFF
.	.	TRBV4-1	TRBJ2-1	17	TGCGCCAGCAGCTACACCGAAGCTAGCGCGGCCTACAATGAGCAGTTCTTC	CASSYTEASAAYNEQFF
.	TRBD2	TRBV7-2	TRBJ2-1	15	TGTGCCAGCAGCTCCCAGACTAGCGGGGTCAATGAGCAGTTCTTC	CASSSQTSGVNEQFF
.	TRBD1	TRBV9	TRBJ1-2	17	TGTGCCAGCAGCGTATACCAACTGCCGGGACAGAGCTATGGCTACACCTTC	CASSVYQLPGQSYGYTF
.	.	TRBV29-1	TRBJ1-1	11	TGCAGCGTTGATATCGGACAAAAAGCTTTCTTT	CSVDIGQKAFF
.	.	TRBV3-1/TRBV3-2	TRBJ2-1	16	TGTGCCAGCAGCCAATCCAAAGGGGGAACCTACAATGAGCAGTTCTTC	CASSQSKGGTYNEQFF
once	.	TRBV7-9	TRBJ2-3	14	TGTGCCAGCAGCCAACCCGACAGGACTGATACGCAGTATTTT	CASSQPDRTDTQYF
.	TRBD1	TRBV6-5	TRBJ2-7	14	TGTGCCAGCAGTCTACAGGGGGCAATATACGAGCAGTACTTC	CASSLQGAIYEQYF
.	TRBD1	TRBV2	TRBJ2-6	17	TGTGCCAGCAGTAGGACAGGGGGATCCTCTGGGGCCAACGTCCTGACTTTC	CASSRTGGSSGANVLTF